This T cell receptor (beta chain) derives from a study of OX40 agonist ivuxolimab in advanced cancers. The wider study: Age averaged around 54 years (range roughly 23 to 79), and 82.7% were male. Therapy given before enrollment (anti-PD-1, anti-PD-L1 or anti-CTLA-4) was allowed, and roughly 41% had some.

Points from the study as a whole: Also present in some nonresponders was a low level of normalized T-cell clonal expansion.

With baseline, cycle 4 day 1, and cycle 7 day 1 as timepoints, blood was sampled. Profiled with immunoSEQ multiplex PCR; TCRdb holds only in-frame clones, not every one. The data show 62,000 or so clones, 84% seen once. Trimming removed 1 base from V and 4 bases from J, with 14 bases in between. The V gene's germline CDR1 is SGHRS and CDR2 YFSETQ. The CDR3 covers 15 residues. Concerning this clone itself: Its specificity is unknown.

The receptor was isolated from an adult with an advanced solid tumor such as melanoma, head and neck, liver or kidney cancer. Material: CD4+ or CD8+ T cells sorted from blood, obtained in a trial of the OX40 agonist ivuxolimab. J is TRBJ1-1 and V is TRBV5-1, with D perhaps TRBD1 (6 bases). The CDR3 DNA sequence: TGCGCCAGCAGCTTGTGGGAACAGGGCACCACTGAAGCTTTCTTT. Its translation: CASSLWEQGTTEAFF. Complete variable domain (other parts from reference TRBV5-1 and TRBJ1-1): KAGVTQTPRYLIKTRGQQVTLSCSPISGHRSVSWYQQTPGQGLQFLFEYFSETQRNKGNFPGRFSGRQFSNSRSEMNVSTLELGDSALYLCASSLWEQGTTEAFFGQGTRLTVV.